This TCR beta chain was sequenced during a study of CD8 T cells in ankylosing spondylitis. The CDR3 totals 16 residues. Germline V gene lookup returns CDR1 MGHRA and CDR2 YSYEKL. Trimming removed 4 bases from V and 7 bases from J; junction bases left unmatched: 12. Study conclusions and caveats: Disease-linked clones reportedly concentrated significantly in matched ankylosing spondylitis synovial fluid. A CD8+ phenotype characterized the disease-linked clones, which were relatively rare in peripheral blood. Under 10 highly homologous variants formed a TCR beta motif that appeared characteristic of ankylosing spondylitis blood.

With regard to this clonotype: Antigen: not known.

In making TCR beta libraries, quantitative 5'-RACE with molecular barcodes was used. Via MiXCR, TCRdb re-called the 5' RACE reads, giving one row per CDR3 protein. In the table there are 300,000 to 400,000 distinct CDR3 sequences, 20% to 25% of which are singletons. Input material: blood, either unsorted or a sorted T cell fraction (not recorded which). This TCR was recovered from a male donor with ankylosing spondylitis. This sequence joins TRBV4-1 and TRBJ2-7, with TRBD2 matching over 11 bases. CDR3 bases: TGCGCCAGCAGCCGCGGTGCACTAGCGGGAGTCCATGAGCAGTACTTC. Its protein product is CASSRGALAGVHEQYF.